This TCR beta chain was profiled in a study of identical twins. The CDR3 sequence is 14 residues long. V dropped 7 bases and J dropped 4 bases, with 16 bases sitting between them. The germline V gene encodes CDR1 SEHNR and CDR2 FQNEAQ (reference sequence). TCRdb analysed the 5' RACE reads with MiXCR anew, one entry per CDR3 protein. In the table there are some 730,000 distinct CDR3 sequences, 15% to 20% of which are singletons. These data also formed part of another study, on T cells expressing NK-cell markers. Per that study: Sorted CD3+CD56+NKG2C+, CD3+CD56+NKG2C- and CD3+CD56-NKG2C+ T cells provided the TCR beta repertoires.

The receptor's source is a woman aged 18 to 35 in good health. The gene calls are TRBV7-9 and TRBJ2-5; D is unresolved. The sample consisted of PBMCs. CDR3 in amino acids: CASIPTGVGETQYF. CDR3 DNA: TGTGCCAGCATCCCAACTGGAGTGGGAGAGACCCAGTACTTC.